This TCR beta chain was sequenced in a study of human T cells and chemical hapten exposure. This clonotype was counted ten times or more. Time point specified: patch test 1, 2 weeks after DPC sensitization. Treatment here: therapeutic diphenylcyclopropenone sensitization with weekly scalp DPC. TCRdb recomputed calls from the RACE reads with MiXCR, one row per CDR3 protein. The sample has fewer than 500,000 distinct CDR3 sequences; roughly 4.8% are singletons. The CDR3 length is 13 residues. V was pared by 0 bases and J by 10 bases, with 13 bases between. Germline V gives CDR1 DFQATT, CDR2 SNEGSKA (reference sequence).

The starting material was whole blood, obtained in connection with sensitization to the hapten diphenylcyclopropenone (DPC). V and J are TRBV20-1 and TRBJ2-1; D is unclear. The receptor comes from a woman between 45 and 60 years old with alopecia areata. Some clones in this sample may be carry-over from other donors' samples. Here the CDR3 reads CSARDPGYWEQFF. In nucleotides, the CDR3 is TGCAGTGCTAGAGATCCCGGGTACTGGGAGCAGTTCTTC.